Following are 24 T cell receptor beta chains from one sample sequenced in a study of blood T cell repertoires in COVID-19. Sequenced by immunoSEQ multiplex PCR; TCRdb stores in-frame clones only, minus some. The sample contains about 140,000 clones, under 90% of which appear only once. Specimen: peripheral blood. Receptor source: a woman aged 55-69 years with active or convalescent COVID-19.

The V gene is TRBV6-6, the J gene TRBJ1-4; D is possibly TRBD1 (5 bases). Trimming cost V 2 bases and J 5 bases, with 9 bases left between them. CDR1 is MNHNY and CDR2 is SVGAGI in the germline V gene (reference sequence). The CDR3 consists of 14 residues. CDR3 coding DNA: TGTGCCAGCAGTTACCCCAGGGCCAATGAAAAACTGTTTTTT. It is translated as CASSYPRANEKLFF.

The rearrangement uses TRBV12-3 or TRBV12-4 and TRBJ2-3, with a possible D match to TRBD2 (6 bases). Trimming took 6 bases from V and 5 from J, leaving 12 bases between them. The CDR3 has 13 amino acids. CDR3 in amino acids: CASRRDSGDTQYF. The CDR3 DNA sequence: TGTGCCAGCAGACGGGACTCAGGAGATACGCAGTATTTT.

The count of this clone is one. This chain joins TRBV27 and TRBJ2-2, with 9 bases fitting TRBD1. The CDR3 contains 20 residues. The V gene end was trimmed by 4 bases and the J gene end by 0 bases; junction bases not matched to a gene: 15. Germline lookup yields CDR1 MNHEY and CDR2 SMNVEV (reference sequence). CDR3 region: CASSSFGTGTEGSNTGELFF. The DNA for the CDR3 is TGTGCCAGCAGTTCCTTCGGGACAGGGACCGAAGGGTCGAACACCGGGGAGCTGTTTTTT.

A single count supports this clone. This rearrangement joins TRBV19 to TRBJ2-1, with 9 positions matching TRBD1. CDR3 length: 17 residues. Losses at the gene ends were 5 bases for V and 5 bases for J; bases not matched to a gene: 13. CDR1 and CDR2 from the germline V gene are LNHDA and SQIVND (reference sequence). CDR3 protein: CASSSLSGDRAHNEQFF. The CDR3 bases are TGTGCCAGTAGTTCCCTTTCGGGGGACAGGGCCCACAATGAGCAGTTCTTC.

This chain uses TRBV24-1 with TRBJ1-4, with D unclear. This CDR3 comprises 15 residues. Trimming removed 2 bases from V and 6 bases from J, with 12 bases in between. CDR1 is KGHDR, CDR2 SFDVKD, per germline. CDR3 nucleotides: TGTGCCACCAGTGATTCGGAGGGAATATATGAAAAACTGTTTTTT. This sequence encodes CATSDSEGIYEKLFF.

The rearrangement links TRBV7-3 to TRBJ2-2; 14 bases line up with TRBD2. CDR3 length: 17 amino acids. The V and J ends lost 0 bases and 6 bases, in that order; junction bases with no gene match: 3. The germline V gene encodes CDR1 SGHTA and CDR2 FQGTGA. Here the CDR3 reads CASSLTGTSGSAGELFF. DNA for the CDR3: TGTGCCAGCAGCTTAACGGGGACTAGCGGGAGCGCCGGGGAGCTGTTTTTT.

The chain uses TRBV19 and TRBJ1-6, with 8 bases lining up with TRBD1. The CDR3 is made up of 14 amino acids. Germline CDR1 and CDR2: LNHDA and SQIVND (reference sequence). V trimming: 6 bases; J trimming: 9 bases; junction bases outside the gene matches: 7. CDR3 in amino acids: CASRPQGDRSPLHF. CDR3 DNA: TGTGCCAGTAGACCACAGGGGGATCGTTCACCCCTCCACTTT.

In this sample, this clone turned up a few times. The chain links TRBV7-2 to TRBJ2-3; TRBD1 matches at 8 bases. Per germline, CDR1 SGHTA and CDR2 FQGNSA. The CDR3 covers 13 residues. V gave up 5 bases and J gave up 6 bases; unmatched junction bases: 4. The CDR3 DNA reads as TGTGCCAGCAGCAGGACAGGGACGGATACGCAGTATTTT. Translating it yields CASSRTGTDTQYF.

V is TRBV24-1 and J is TRBJ2-1; the match to TRBD2 covers 8 bases. This CDR3 spans 16 amino acids. Germline-derived CDR1 and CDR2 are KGHDR and SFDVKD. The ends lost 4 bases at V and 1 base at J; junction bases unmatched: 5. The CDR3 here is CATSDLLAESYNEQFF. CDR3 DNA sequence: TGTGCCACCAGTGACTTACTAGCGGAATCCTACAATGAGCAGTTCTTC.

The CDR3 DNA sequence: TGTGCCAGCAGTGAATTTGCGAACGAGCAGTACGTC. It codes for CASSEFANEQYV. The J gene is TRBJ2-7, the V gene TRBV6-1; D is ambiguous. Germline loops: CDR1 MNHNS, CDR2 SASEGT. V lost 2 bases to trimming and J lost 5 bases, with 7 bases between them. The CDR3 totals 12 residues.

V gene TRBV28 combines with J gene TRBJ1-2, with D possibly TRBD1 on 5 matching bases. Looked up from germline, CDR1 is MDHEN and CDR2 is SYDVKM. V lost 3 bases and J lost 4, with 6 bases in between. The CDR3 is 12 amino acids. The CDR3 reads CASSFDSYGYTF. The CDR3 coding sequence is TGTGCCAGCAGTTTTGACAGCTATGGCTACACCTTC.

The chain recombines TRBV30 with TRBJ2-7, with D perhaps TRBD2 (6 bases). Trimming stripped 1 base from V and 12 bases from J, with 13 bases between. The CDR3 sequence is 11 residues long. Per germline, CDR1 GTSNPN and CDR2 SVGIG (reference sequence). The CDR3 sequence is CAWSGGGNPYF. The CDR3, as DNA: TGTGCCTGGAGTGGCGGCGGGAACCCGTACTTC.

The chain recombines TRBV2 with TRBJ2-2, with TRBD1 matching over 11 bases. Germline CDR1 is SNHLY and CDR2 is FYNNEI. Germline trimming cut 9 bases from V and 3 bases from J; bases unmatched to any gene: 3. CDR3 length: 14 residues. The CDR3 sequence: CASRTGGHTGELFF. CDR3 DNA sequence: TGTGCCAGTCGGACAGGGGGCCACACCGGGGAGCTGTTTTTT.

Notes on this clone: The junction and the germline gene differ at one end; a read error may be behind it. The chain combines TRBV7-2 with TRBJ1-1; a weak D match, TRBD1 (5 bases). This CDR3 is built from 16 residues. Germline V lookup: CDR1 SGHTA, CDR2 FQGNSA. The CDR3 sequence is CASSLAGTVSNTEAFF. In DNA, the CDR3 is TGTGCCAGCAGCTTGGCGGGGACGGTAAGCAACACTGAAGCTTTTTTT.

V is TRBV9 and J is TRBJ2-1, with a tentative D call TRBD2 (6 bases). This CDR3 has 14 amino acids. Germline V CDR1 and CDR2: SGDLS, YYNGEE. Trimming cost V 4 bases and J 5 bases, with 13 bases left between them. The CDR3 bases are TGTGCCAGCAGCCCGAGGACTAACCACAATGAGCAGTTCTTC. Its protein product is CASSPRTNHNEQFF.

This rearrangement joins TRBV5-5 to TRBJ2-2; D perhaps matches TRBD1 (6 bases). The V and J ends lost 2 bases and 0 bases respectively, with 17 bases between them. The length of the CDR3 is 18 residues. Per the germline V gene, CDR1 is SGHKS and CDR2 is YYEKEE (reference sequence). The CDR3 sequence is CASSLDRPSAANTGELFF. The CDR3 DNA sequence: TGTGCCAGCAGCTTAGACAGGCCCTCTGCCGCGAACACCGGGGAGCTGTTTTTT.

The table lists this clone with a count of one. This rearrangement joins TRBV20-1 to TRBJ1-3, with 8 bases fitting TRBD1. This CDR3 is built from 11 residues. V shed 5 bases, J shed 7 bases, and the junction held 1 base outside the gene matches. Germline CDR1 DFQATT, CDR2 SNEGSKA (reference sequence). The CDR3 nucleotides are TGCAGTGCTCACAGGGGGAACACCATATATTTT. It translates to CSAHRGNTIYF.

The V and J genes are TRBV5-5 and TRBJ2-7; TRBD2 matches 11 bases. The germline V gene encodes CDR1 SGHKS and CDR2 YYEKEE (reference sequence). V was pared by 4 bases and J by 3 bases, with 6 bases of the junction left unmatched. The CDR3 consists of 15 residues. The CDR3 spells CASSTTSGSSYEQYF. CDR3 DNA: TGTGCCAGCAGCACAACTAGCGGGAGCAGCTACGAGCAGTACTTC.

The J gene is TRBJ2-1, the V gene TRBV7-9; 7 bases are shared with TRBD1. Germline CDR1 and CDR2: SEHNR and FQNEAQ (reference sequence). The CDR3 has 14 amino acids. With 4 bases clipped from V and 10 bases from J, the junction kept 10 bases outside the gene matches. The CDR3 DNA sequence: TGTGCCAGCAGCTCCCCGGACAGGTCAAACGAGCAGTTCTTC. Its translation is CASSSPDRSNEQFF.

The chain uses TRBV21-1 and TRBJ2-7; the listed D gene, TRBD2, was not tested against the DNA. TRBV21-1 is listed as a pseudogene. There are 15 residues in the CDR3. CDR3 sequence reads: CASSKAASGLYEQYF. In DNA, the CDR3 is TGTGCCAGCAGCAAAGCTGCTAGCGGACTCTACGAGCAGTACTTC.

The chain employs TRBV30 and TRBJ1-1; unclear D gene. In germline, CDR1 is GTSNPN, CDR2 SVGIG (reference sequence). V lost 3 bases, J lost 5 bases, and 7 bases lay in between. CDR3 length equals 11 residues. The CDR3, as DNA: TGTGCCTGGAGCGTCGGGACTGAAGCTTTCTTT. It codes for CAWSVGTEAFF. Complete variable domain (other parts from reference TRBV30 and TRBJ1-1): SQTIHQWPATLVQPVGSPLSLECTVEGTSNPNLYWYRQAAGRGLQLLFYSVGIGQISSEVPQNLSASRPQDRQFILSSKKLLLSDSGFYLCAWSVGTEAFFGQGTRLTVV.

The genes are TRBV11-3 and TRBJ2-1; 8 bases match TRBD2. The CDR3 is made up of 15 amino acids. From germline, CDR1 is SGHNT and CDR2 YENEEA. The V gene end was trimmed by 0 bases and the J gene end by 5 bases; junction bases not matched to a gene: 3. The CDR3, as DNA: TGTGCCAGCAGCTTAGAGGTAGCGGGAAACAATGAGCAGTTCTTC. Its translation: CASSLEVAGNNEQFF.

This sequence joins TRBV7-3 and TRBJ2-1; 12 bases are shared with TRBD2. This CDR3 has 14 amino acids. CDR1 SGHTA and CDR2 FQGTGA come from the germline V gene. J gave up 7 bases and V 6 bases, and 4 bases lay outside the gene matches. CDR3 nucleotides: TGTGCCAGCAGTCCTAGCGGGAGGGCAAATGAGCAGTTCTTC. Residues: CASSPSGRANEQFF. Combining the CDR3 with reference TRBV7-3 and TRBJ2-1 gives the whole variable domain GAGVSQTPSNKVTEKGKYVELRCDPISGHTALYWYRQSLGQGPEFLIYFQGTGAADDSGLPNDRFFAVRPEGSVSTLKIQRTERGDSAVYLCASSPSGRANEQFFGPGTRLTVL.

The chain joins TRBV6-5 to TRBJ2-5; D gene uncertain. The CDR3 has 15 residues. V was pared by 8 bases and J by 7 bases, with 23 bases between. The germline CDR1 and CDR2 sequences are MNHEY and SVGAGI. This CDR3 is CASSYTYSPSVTQYF. The CDR3 region has the DNA TGTGCCAGCTCTTATACCTACAGTCCGAGTGTGACCCAGTACTTC.